This TCR beta chain derives from a study of control samples from healthy donors and cancer patients. The protocol was immunoSEQ multiplex PCR, while the TCRdb copy is restricted to in-frame clones and leaves out a portion. Of 150,000 or so clones in the sample, about 93% were seen once. Germline V gives CDR1 SEHNR, CDR2 FQNEAQ (reference sequence). V shed 3 bases and J shed 8 bases, with 5 bases lying between them. The CDR3 has 11 amino acids. The chain uses TRBV7-9 and TRBJ2-1; unclear D gene. Sequenced: blood. The TCR comes from a woman between 25 and 40 years old in good health. The CDR3 sequence is CASSFPDEQFF. CDR3 in DNA: TGTGCCAGCAGCTTCCCCGATGAGCAGTTCTTC.